The 28 T cell receptor beta chains in this list originate from one sample, sequenced in a study of shared clonotypes between healthy human individuals. This table comes from immunoSEQ multiplex PCR, and its TCRdb copy is limited to in-frame clones, with some not included. The table has about 1.5 million clones, 98% seen once. Sample: naive CD4+ T cells sorted from blood. The subset denotes: CD45RA+ positively selected. Receptor source: a man between 25 and 39 years old in good health.

The rearrangement uses TRBV28 and TRBJ2-4; 12 nucleotides agree with TRBD1. Looked up from germline, CDR1 is MDHEN and CDR2 is SYDVKM. V shed 8 bases, J shed 2 bases, and the junction held 7 bases outside the gene matches. CDR3 length equals 16 residues. CDR3 protein: CASGPGQGAPKNIQYF. The CDR3 coding sequence is TGTGCCAGCGGGCCGGGACAGGGGGCTCCCAAAAACATTCAGTACTTC.

The CDR3 spells CASSLTPVGEVGGYTF. The CDR3 nucleotides are TGTGCCAGCAGTTTGACCCCGGTAGGGGAAGTTGGTGGCTACACCTTC. The chain combines TRBV28 with TRBJ1-2; TRBD1 might be the D (5 bases). V was trimmed by 3 bases and J by 7 bases, leaving 21 bases between them. The germline CDR1 and CDR2 sequences are MDHEN and SYDVKM. CDR3 size: 16 residues.

This CDR3 reads CASSLLGGKDTQYF. CDR3 sequence (DNA): TGCGCCAGCAGCTTGCTAGGGGGTAAAGATACGCAGTATTTT. This sequence joins TRBV5-1 and TRBJ2-3; weak D call: TRBD1 (6 bases). The CDR3 sequence is 14 residues long. Trimming left V 1 base short and J 5 bases short, with 11 bases between. Germline V gene data show CDR1 as SGHRS and CDR2 as YFSETQ.

V gene TRBV7-9 combines with J gene TRBJ1-1; TRBD1 is a possible D gene (5 bases). The CDR3 consists of 13 residues. Trimming took 7 bases from V and 4 from J, leaving 13 bases between them. Germline V gene sequence: CDR1 SEHNR, CDR2 FQNEAQ (reference sequence). DNA of the CDR3: TGTGCCAGCACCCGAGGGGACGTCACTGAAGCTTTCTTT. It translates to CASTRGDVTEAFF. Combining the CDR3 with reference TRBV7-9 and TRBJ1-1 gives the whole variable domain DTGVSQNPRHKITKRGQNVTFRCDPISEHNRLYWYRQTLGQGPEFLTYFQNEAQLEKSRLLSDRFSAERPKGSFSTLEIQRTEQGDSAMYLCASTRGDVTEAFFGQGTRLTVV.

The genes are TRBV6-6 and TRBJ2-4; the D gene is possibly TRBD2 (5 bases). CDR1 and CDR2 from the germline V gene are MNHNY and SVGAGI (reference sequence). V was pared by 7 bases and J by 7 bases, with 17 bases between. The CDR3 runs 14 residues. The CDR3 loop reads CASTDPGVGNIQYF. In DNA, the CDR3 is TGTGCCAGCACCGACCCCGGGGTGGGGAACATTCAGTACTTC.

This chain links TRBV4-2 with TRBJ1-2, with 10 nucleotides matching TRBD1. Germline CDR1 and CDR2: LGHNA and YNFKEQ. With V trimmed by 2 bases and J by 4 bases, 1 base remained unmatched. The CDR3 has 14 amino acids. CDR3 residues: CASSQWDRGYGYTF. Written as DNA, the CDR3 is TGTGCCAGCAGCCAATGGGACAGGGGCTATGGCTACACCTTC.

The V gene is TRBV11-2, the J gene TRBJ1-2, with TRBD1 matching over 7 bases. J was trimmed by 6 bases and V by 5 bases; bases with no gene match: 3. The length of the CDR3 is 12 residues. The germline V gene encodes CDR1 SGHAT and CDR2 FQNNGV. CDR3 in DNA: TGTGCCAGCAGCCTGACAGGGAATGGCTACACCTTC. Protein product: CASSLTGNGYTF.

CDR3 DNA: TGTGCCAGCTCGGGTGGGGGACAGGGGAACACTGAAGCTTTCTTT. This gives the protein CASSGGGQGNTEAFF. V gene TRBV6-5 combines with J gene TRBJ1-1; 9 bases are a match to TRBD1. This CDR3 spans 15 amino acids. The V and J ends lost 8 bases and 1 base, in that order; junction bases with no gene match: 8. Germline V lookup: CDR1 MNHEY, CDR2 SVGAGI.

This chain connects TRBV5-5 to TRBJ2-3; a weak D match, TRBD1 (5 bases). CDR1 and CDR2 from the germline V gene are SGHKS and YYEKEE (reference sequence). Trimming removed 0 bases from V and 1 base from J, with 12 bases in between. This CDR3 is built from 16 residues. The CDR3 region has the DNA TGTGCCAGCAGCTTGGGGGGAAGGGGCGGCACAGATACGCAGTATTTT. Amino acids: CASSLGGRGGTDTQYF.

This clone was recorded only once. The chain links TRBV7-9 to TRBJ2-1, with 12 bases that match TRBD2. From germline, CDR1 is SEHNR and CDR2 FQNEAQ (reference sequence). There are 16 residues in the CDR3. V lost 3 bases, J lost 7 bases, and 7 bases stayed unmatched. DNA of the CDR3: TGTGCCAGCAGCTTCAGGACTAGCGGGGCGGGGAATGAGCAGTTCTTC. Translating gives CASSFRTSGAGNEQFF. Full variable domain (missing parts from reference TRBV7-9 and TRBJ2-1): DTGVSQNPRHKITKRGQNVTFRCDPISEHNRLYWYRQTLGQGPEFLTYFQNEAQLEKSRLLSDRFSAERPKGSFSTLEIQRTEQGDSAMYLCASSFRTSGAGNEQFFGPGTRLTVL.

A remark on this clone: The final CDR3 position lacks the conserved phenylalanine or tryptophan, pointing to a likely read error. The DNA is omitted, as the CDR3 cannot be located on it reliably, and the CDR3 follows TCRdb's listing. This sequence joins TRBV28 and TRBJ1-1. The CDR3 is 11 amino acids in total, end residues counted. Germline V gives CDR1 MDHEN, CDR2 SYDVKM. The CDR3 here is CASSLLVLVPV.

V and J are TRBV19 and TRBJ1-5; 10 nucleotides line up with TRBD1. Losses at the gene ends were 10 bases for V and 6 bases for J; bases not matched to a gene: 3. Germline loops: CDR1 LNHDA, CDR2 SQIVND (reference sequence). This CDR3 spans 12 amino acids. The CDR3 bases are TGTGCCACGACAGGGGGCGTTCAGCCCCAGCATTTT. This gives the protein CATTGGVQPQHF.

As to this clone: The same CDR3 is also encoded by other DNA sequences in this sample. The V and J genes are TRBV9 and TRBJ2-3; weak D call: TRBD1 (5 bases). The V end was cut by 2 bases, the J end by 0 bases, with 7 bases between. Germline V gene sequence: CDR1 SGDLS, CDR2 YYNGEE. The CDR3 has 14 amino acids. Here the CDR3 reads CASSVGASTDTQYF. The CDR3 nucleotides read TGTGCCAGCAGCGTTGGGGCTAGCACAGATACGCAGTATTTT. Full variable domain (rest looked up from reference TRBV9 and TRBJ2-3): DSGVTQTPKHLITATGQRVTLRCSPRSGDLSVYWYQQSLDQGLQFLIQYYNGEERAKGNILERFSAQQFPDLHSELNLSSLELGDSALYFCASSVGASTDTQYFGPGTRLTVL.

This CDR3 is CVQGAPGANVLTF. CDR3 in DNA: TGTGTCCAGGGGGCGCCTGGGGCCAACGTCCTGACTTTC. The rearrangement uses TRBV2 and TRBJ2-6, with 8 bases matching TRBD1. This CDR3 region has 13 residues. Germline-derived CDR1 and CDR2 are SNHLY and FYNNEI.

Comments on this clone: At one boundary the junction diverges from the germline segment, which might be a read error. The genes are TRBV5-1 and TRBJ2-1; perhaps TRBD2 as D (6 bases). Germline V gene data show CDR1 as SGHRS and CDR2 as YFSETQ. This CDR3 contains 15 residues. CDR3 DNA sequence: TGCGCCAGCAACTTGGTTAGCGGCCCAGACAATGAGCAGTTCTTC. Its translation is CASNLVSGPDNEQFF.

This clone has a single count. J is TRBJ2-1 and V is TRBV19, with unresolved D. Trimming removed 6 bases from V and 1 base from J, with 13 bases in between. Germline values: CDR1 LNHDA, CDR2 SQIVND (reference sequence). The CDR3 is made up of 15 amino acids. CDR3 nucleotide sequence: TGTGCCAGTAGCCCCGATAGGTTATCCTACAATGAGCAGTTCTTC. Protein sequence: CASSPDRLSYNEQFF.

The rearrangement links TRBV7-3 to TRBJ2-2; 7 nucleotides align to TRBD2. V trimming: 10 bases; J trimming: 5 bases; junction bases outside the gene matches: 10. This CDR3 has 14 residues. Germline CDR1 SGHTA, CDR2 FQGTGA. The CDR3 loop is CATRPAGVTGELFF. The CDR3 nucleotides are TGTGCCACCCGACCGGCGGGAGTAACCGGGGAGCTGTTTTTT.

This clone was found once. V is TRBV19 and J is TRBJ1-5; no clear D. V shed 3 bases and J shed 0 bases, with 9 bases lying between them. The germline gives CDR1 LNHDA, CDR2 SQIVND (reference sequence). The CDR3 has 15 amino acids. Here the CDR3 reads CASSISTISNQPQHF. The CDR3 DNA is TGTGCCAGTAGTATCTCCACCATTAGCAATCAGCCCCAGCATTTT. Using reference TRBV19 and TRBJ1-5 for the parts outside the CDR3, the full variable domain is DGGITQSPKYLFRKEGQNVTLSCEQNLNHDAMYWYRQDPGQGLRLIYYSQIVNDFQKGDIAEGYSVSREKKESFPLTVTSAQKNPTAFYLCASSISTISNQPQHFGDGTRLSIL.

The V gene is TRBV7-3, the J gene TRBJ2-1; D not certain. The V end was cut by 8 bases, the J end by 3 bases, with 14 bases between. The CDR3 is 14 residues long. Germline V CDR1 and CDR2: SGHTA, FQGTGA. CDR3 in amino acids: CASGREGLYNEQFF. The CDR3 DNA follows: TGTGCCAGCGGCCGTGAAGGGCTCTACAATGAGCAGTTCTTC.

The chain combines TRBV9 with TRBJ1-2; no reliable D call. Trimming took 3 bases from V and 4 from J, leaving 7 bases between them. Germline CDR1 reads SGDLS; CDR2 reads YYNGEE. This CDR3 is built from 12 residues. CDR3 protein: CASSGESYGYTF. The DNA of the CDR3 is TGTGCCAGCAGCGGTGAGAGCTATGGCTACACCTTC.

The chain links TRBV29-1 to TRBJ2-7, with D possibly matching TRBD1 (5 bases). CDR1 is SQVTM and CDR2 is ANQGSEA in the germline V gene. The CDR3 runs to 11 residues. CDR3 sequence reads: CITTQGGEQYF. CDR3 bases: TGCATCACAACCCAGGGTGGCGAGCAGTACTTC.

The chain links TRBV2 to TRBJ2-2; 11 bases match TRBD1. Unmatched junction bases numbered 3, after V lost 5 bases and J lost 1 base. Looked up from germline, CDR1 is SNHLY and CDR2 is FYNNEI. The CDR3 runs to 16 residues. CDR3 residues: CASSIGTGGNTGELFF. CDR3 coding DNA: TGTGCCAGCAGTATCGGGACAGGGGGGAACACCGGGGAGCTGTTTTTT. The full variable domain, completed using reference TRBV2 and TRBJ2-2, is EPEVTQTPSHQVTQMGQEVILRCVPISNHLYFYWYRQILGQKVEFLVSFYNNEISEKSEIFDDQFSVERPDGSNFTLKIRSTKLEDSAMYFCASSIGTGGNTGELFFGEGSRLTVL.

The rearrangement uses TRBV2 and TRBJ1-5; D gene uncertain. This CDR3 spans 13 amino acids. Germline V CDR1 and CDR2: SNHLY, FYNNEI. V was clipped by 8 bases and J by 5 bases, with 13 bases between them. The CDR3 loop is CASCLNSDQPQHF. The CDR3 DNA reads as TGTGCCAGCTGTTTGAATTCGGATCAGCCCCAGCATTTT.

V and J are TRBV2 and TRBJ1-5, with 7 bases lining up with TRBD1. With 7 bases clipped from V and 4 bases from J, the junction kept 7 bases outside the gene matches. The germline gives CDR1 SNHLY, CDR2 FYNNEI. The CDR3 spans 14 residues. The CDR3: CASNDRVRNQPQHF. The DNA for the CDR3 is TGTGCCAGCAATGACAGGGTTAGGAATCAGCCCCAGCATTTT.

The gene calls are TRBV19 and TRBJ2-1; 8 bases are a match to TRBD1. J lost 5 bases, V lost 9 bases, and 6 bases had no gene match. CDR3 size: 13 residues. Germline CDR1 is LNHDA and CDR2 is SQIVND (reference sequence). The CDR3 sequence: CASGQGYDNEQFF. The CDR3 DNA is TGTGCCAGCGGACAGGGATACGACAATGAGCAGTTCTTC.

Comments on this clone: A junction end diverges from the germline sequence, so it may reflect a read error. The chain recombines TRBV5-3 with TRBJ2-7, with a weak D call TRBD1 (5 bases). TRBV5-3 is an open reading frame, and its role is uncertain. The CDR3 length is 14 residues. The CDR3, as DNA: TGTGCCAGCAGCTTGCAAGGGGCGAGGAACGAGCAGTACTTC. This encodes CASSLQGARNEQYF.

This clone is a singleton in its sample. V is TRBV5-1 and J is TRBJ1-5; possibly TRBD1 for D (6 bases). The ends were cut back, 8 bases at V and 5 bases at J, with 32 bases in the middle. CDR3 size: 19 residues. Germline assignment: CDR1 SGHRS and CDR2 YFSETQ. CDR3 amino acids: CARSKGGRLREANYQPQHF. Written as DNA, the CDR3 is TGCGCCAGGTCGAAAGGGGGACGGCTACGGGAGGCCAATTATCAGCCCCAGCATTTT.

This chain joins TRBV29-1 and TRBJ2-5; D might be TRBD1 (5 bases). From germline, CDR1 is SQVTM and CDR2 ANQGSEA. V lost 5 bases and J lost 5, with 9 bases in between. The CDR3 loop spans 11 amino acids. The CDR3 loop is CSVFPGETQYF. CDR3 bases: TGCAGCGTTTTTCCAGGGGAGACCCAGTACTTC.